This T cell receptor (beta chain) is drawn from a study of T cell responses to AZD1222 COVID-19 vaccine. The overall study: Pooling of second doses given at about 4 or about 12 weeks was done. Findings and caveats of the study: Researchers took repertoire samples only after the peak T cell response had come. Spike-specific TCR breadth and depth grew following two AZD1222 doses.

The repertoire was sequenced with immunoSEQ multiplex PCR; TCRdb's copy has only in-frame clones and lacks some. The table shows around 100,000 clones, with 90% occurring only once. With respect to this clone: Its antigen is unidentified.

The source was peripheral blood, collected on day 0 of AZD1222 vaccination. The sequence was obtained from an adult in good health.

CDR3 nucleotide sequence: TGTGCCAGCAGCGGACAGGGGGCAAACTATGGCTACACCTTC. As protein: CASSGQGANYGYTF. The chain has TRBV2 and TRBJ1-2; TRBD1 matches 11 bases. CDR3 length: 14 amino acids. In germline, CDR1 is SNHLY, CDR2 FYNNEI. Trimming at V came to 6 bases and at J to 2 bases, leaving 2 bases not matched to a gene.